The T cell receptor beta chain under discussion was sequenced for a study of shared clonotypes between healthy human individuals (dated by TCRdb to between 2020 and 2021). At the level of the whole study: The cohort comprised two women and a few men aged 18 to 49 years. To estimate repertoire size and how much clonotype sharing occurs between individuals, the study deeply sequenced the blood TCR repertoires of a handful of healthy adults. To increase sequencing depth and limit assay-specific biases, different laboratories used diverse techniques to prepare libraries and sequence TCR repertoires. Each donor's leukapheresis produced roughly between roughly 0.85 and 9.5 billion PBMCs.

Using the deep immunoSEQ assay, multiplex PCR amplified TCR CDR3 regions from genomic DNA. Extracted genomic DNA from each cell subset was distributed evenly across all wells of several immunoSEQ 96-well plates, and each plate was treated as a replicate. For unsorted PBMC, 300 ng genomic DNA, equal to around 30,000 T cell genomes, was loaded into each replicate PCR. Unsorted PBMC genomic DNA was sequenced across ten immunoSEQ deep assay plates. The purified libraries were quantified using a Qubit 3.0 fluorometer, sized with a Bioanalyzer 2100, and then quantified again using the KAPA Library Quantification kit. Every immunoSEQ 96-well plate was sequenced on a dedicated single-read 150-cycle Illumina NextSeq 550 flow cell. The study's processing was this. Because the immunoSEQ output included only junctional sequences and no quality scores, the filtering could not be the same as the filtering used for full-length reads. To assign V/J genes and CDR3, sequences were annotated against IMGT germline references using PyIR, a Python wrapper for IgBLAST v1.9. Any read was removed if the V/J assignment was weak (E-value above 1e-6), the CDR3 was missing, or the read contained stop codons, out-of-frame junctions, or ambiguous translated residues. V3J clonotypes were defined as sequences sharing the same inferred V gene, J gene, and CDR3 amino acid sequence. To compute the percentage overlap between repertoires, the number of shared unique clonotypes was divided by the size of the smaller repertoire. Three approaches were used to assess repertoire richness: RTK rarefaction, the Chao1 estimator, and Recon v2.1 estimates of unobserved clonotypes. As stored in TCRdb, this immuneACCESS dataset retains in-frame rearrangements with V and J assigned. A fraction of the clones does not appear; measured against another copy, unresolved V genes explain less than half of the discrepancy, and the remainder lacks a known reason. For V, J and clone size, that table is used; D and trimming come from the DNA. Within this sample are some 490,000 clones, with over 70% of them counted one time only. The ten largest clones take up roughly 13% of the sample.

Study-wide findings and limitations: Because the study included a small number of donors, the genetic and exposure-history diversity represented was limited. Based on pairwise subsampling, the degree of clonotype sharing among donors was expected to be affected by sequencing depth. Sampling was limited to blood, and TCR repertoires in tissue likely differ from TCR repertoires in blood.

Comment on this clone: There is no known antigen for this receptor. A far larger clone is one nucleotide away, so this likely arose from a read error. Other DNA sequences in the sample encode the same CDR3.

V drops 7 bases and J drops 3 bases, leaving 16 bases in between. CDR1 and CDR2 (SNHLY, FYNNEI) derive from the germline V gene. The CDR3, from cysteine to phenylalanine, totals 14 residues. The read is trimmed to its CDR3 DNA, 42 bases read in frame from base 1. Donors were healthy HIV-negative adults with no recently reported acute infections or vaccinations. Only Caucasian adults living in Nashville, Tennessee, USA were represented among the donors. For unsorted samples, some 100 million PBMCs were counted, and genomic DNA was extracted using the QIAamp DNA Blood Mini kit. Blood was obtained by leukapheresis, after which PBMCs were separated by Ficoll-Histopaque density gradient centrifugation and cryopreserved in liquid nitrogen vapor phase.

The V and J genes are TRBV2 and TRBJ2-7; the D gene is perhaps TRBD2, on 5 matching bases. Sequenced material: PBMCs. This receptor was obtained from a woman aged 40 to 49 in good health. Some clones in this sample may be carry-over from other donors' samples. The DNA sequence follows: TGTGCCAGCAAAAGACTGGAGCGGAACTACGAGCAGTACTTC. Its protein product is CASKRLERNYEQYF.